A selection of T cell receptor beta chains follows, all from one sample in a study of blood T cell repertoires in COVID-19. Produced via immunoSEQ multiplex PCR; TCRdb's table is partial and in-frame only. The repertoire includes some 200,000 clones, 88% of them detected once, and 1.5% sits in the top ten. The sample was peripheral blood. The source of these receptors is a young man with active or convalescent COVID-19. Each CDR3 is given with its conserved first and last residue. The D gene is left open where the match is weak.

D | V | CDR3
NA | TRBV21-1 | CASSKYPRGQGLHEQFF
NA | TRBV19 | CASSINRRPNQPQHF
TRBD1 | TRBV3-1/TRBV3-2 | CASSQAGGRTEAFF
NA | TRBV10-3 | CATAAGMNTEAFF
TRBD2 | TRBV10-3 | CAISESFLAGGGGDEQFF
TRBD2 | TRBV7-6 | CASSLVAGGPDTQYF
TRBD2 | TRBV27 | CASRSQGGGLADEQFF
TRBD2 | TRBV4-1 | CASRDLSGTGYNEQFF
NA | TRBV5-6 | CASSLEARAVSGYTF
NA | TRBV5-4 | CASSSGGELFF
NA | TRBV10-3 | CAISDSSGELFF
NA | TRBV6-1 | CASSEGLDSYEQYF
TRBD1 | TRBV6-1 | CASSEAGTGNNYGYTF
NA | TRBV5-1 | CASSPTGGGDEKLFF
NA | TRBV7-2 | CASSLAREMGRGSQPQHF